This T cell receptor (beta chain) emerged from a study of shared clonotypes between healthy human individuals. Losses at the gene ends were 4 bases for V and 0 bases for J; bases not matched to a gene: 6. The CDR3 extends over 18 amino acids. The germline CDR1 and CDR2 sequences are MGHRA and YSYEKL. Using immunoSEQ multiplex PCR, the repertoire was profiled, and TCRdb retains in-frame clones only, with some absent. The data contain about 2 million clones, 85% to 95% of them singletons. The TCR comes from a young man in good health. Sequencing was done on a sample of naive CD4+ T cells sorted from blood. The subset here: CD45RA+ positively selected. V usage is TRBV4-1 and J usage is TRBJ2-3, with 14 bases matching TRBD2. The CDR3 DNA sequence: TGCGCCAGCAGCCTCGGACTAGCGGGGGGCGGTAGCACAGATACGCAGTATTTT. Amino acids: CASSLGLAGGGSTDTQYF.